This TCR beta chain is from a study of radiation and T cells in renal cell carcinoma. The ends were cut back, 0 bases at V and 0 bases at J, with 10 bases in the middle. The germline CDR1 and CDR2 sequences are ENHRY and SYGVKD. The CDR3 consists of 16 residues. Time point specified: blood 4 weeks post-SBRT, at nephrectomy. Specified treatment: 15 Gy SBRT to primary tumor, nephrectomy 4 weeks later. Sequencing used immunoSEQ multiplex PCR; TCRdb keeps in-frame clones, though not all of them. The data hold roughly 92,000 clones, with around 84% observed a single time. The sequences come from blood, collected from a patient whose treatment included radiotherapy and nephrectomy. The origin of this receptor is a man aged 60-69 years with renal cell carcinoma. This chain joins TRBV10-3 and TRBJ2-3; D is possibly TRBD1 or TRBD2 (5 bases each). The CDR3 loop is CAISESRGPSTDTQYF. CDR3 nucleotides: TGTGCCATCAGTGAGTCGAGGGGCCCTAGCACAGATACGCAGTATTTT.